Following are 29 T cell receptor beta chains from one sample sequenced in a study of identical twins. A single record per CDR3 protein comes from TCRdb applying MiXCR to the 5' RACE reads. The data contain fewer than 900,000 distinct CDR3 sequences, 15% to 20% of them seen just once; the ten biggest clones take up roughly 13%. The same data also went into a second study, on T cells expressing NK-cell markers.

The material sequenced was PBMCs. These receptors originate from a woman younger than 35 in good health.

This clonotype was counted between two and nine times. V usage is TRBV7-2 and J usage is TRBJ2-3; TRBD2 aligns across 13 bases. CDR1 is SGHTA, CDR2 FQGNSA, per germline. After removal of 8 bases from V and 8 bases from J, the junction contained 4 bases not matched to a gene. The length of the CDR3 is 13 residues. CDR3 region: CASGTSGRGTQYF. CDR3 coding DNA: TGTGCCAGCGGCACTAGCGGGAGGGGTACGCAGTATTTT.

This clonotype was found a few times. The chain has TRBV15 and TRBJ2-1; 11 bases align to TRBD2. J was trimmed by 6 bases and V by 3 bases; bases with no gene match: 7. This CDR3 contains 16 residues. The germline V gene has CDR1 LNHNV and CDR2 YYDKDF (reference sequence). CDR3 nucleotides: TGTGCCACCAGCAGGAAGACTAGCGGGATAACCAATGAGCAGTTCTTC. This encodes CATSRKTSGITNEQFF. Drawing the rest from reference TRBV15 and TRBJ2-1, the complete variable domain is DAMVIQNPRYQVTQFGKPVTLSCSQTLNHNVMYWYQQKSSQAPKLLFHYYDKDFNNEADTPDNFQSRRPNTSFCFLDIRSPGLGDTAMYLCATSRKTSGITNEQFFGPGTRLTVL.

This chain links TRBV11-2 with TRBJ2-5; 12 bases map to TRBD1. Germline V CDR1 and CDR2: SGHAT, FQNNGV. Trimming removed 0 bases from V and 5 bases from J; junction bases left unmatched: 10. The CDR3 runs to 18 residues. This CDR3 is CASSLERWDRGRLETQYF. DNA of the CDR3: TGTGCCAGCAGCTTAGAAAGATGGGACAGGGGGCGCTTGGAGACCCAGTACTTC.

The chain employs TRBV21-1 and TRBJ2-3; the D segment call TRBD1 is taken from the table without a DNA check. TRBV21-1 is flagged as a pseudogene. The length of the CDR3 is 19 residues. The CDR3 DNA is TGTGCCAGCAGCAAACCCCGACAGGGATGTGATTCTAGCACAGATACGCAGTATTTT. It specifies CASSKPRQGCDSSTDTQYF.

CDR3 in DNA: TGTGCCAGCAGCTTACCTCTAGCGGGAGACTACGAGCAGTACTTC. Translation: CASSLPLAGDYEQYF. The V gene is TRBV7-2, the J gene TRBJ2-7; 10 bases agree with TRBD2. Trimming cost V 2 bases and J 3 bases; bases outside gene matches: 4. The CDR3 is 15 residues long. CDR1 is SGHTA, CDR2 FQGNSA, per germline. Looking up the rest from reference TRBV7-2 and TRBJ2-7 gives the full variable domain: GAGVSQSPSNKVTEKGKDVELRCDPISGHTALYWYRQSLGQGLEFLIYFQGNSAPDKSGLPSDRFSAERTGGSVSTLTIQRTQQEDSAVYLCASSLPLAGDYEQYFGPGTRLTVT.

The J gene is TRBJ2-1, the V gene TRBV6-2 or TRBV6-3, with TRBD1 identical over 10 bases. The CDR3 is made up of 16 amino acids. The V gene's germline CDR1 is MNHEY and CDR2 SVGEGT. J gave up 10 bases and V 8 bases, and 17 bases lay outside the gene matches. CDR3 sequence: CASQSITGTGVIEQFF. The CDR3 DNA reads TGTGCCAGCCAGTCAATCACCGGGACAGGGGTTATCGAGCAGTTCTTC.

V usage is TRBV9 and J usage is TRBJ1-5, with TRBD1 as a possible D gene (5 bases). CDR1 and CDR2 (germline): SGDLS, YYNGEE. Between the trimmed V and J ends, which lost 3 bases and 5 bases, there was a span of 15 bases. The CDR3 runs to 15 residues. The CDR3 loop is CASSASGGEHQPQHF. The DNA of the CDR3 is TGTGCCAGCAGCGCCTCGGGGGGTGAGCATCAGCCCCAGCATTTT.

The chain's CDR3 is CSGRLAEFKDEQFF. The CDR3 DNA sequence: TGCAGCGGCCGCCTAGCGGAGTTTAAGGATGAGCAGTTCTTC. This chain connects TRBV29-1 to TRBJ2-1; 7 bases line up with TRBD2. The germline CDR1 and CDR2 sequences are SQVTM and ANQGSEA. This CDR3 has 14 residues. Unmatched junction bases numbered 14, after V lost 7 bases and J lost 8 bases.

The rearrangement uses TRBV18 and TRBJ1-1, with a tentative D call TRBD1 (5 bases). V dropped 8 bases and J dropped 1 base, with 14 bases sitting between them. Per germline, CDR1 KGHSH and CDR2 LQKENI. This CDR3 has 14 residues. The CDR3 loop reads CASQSTQANTEAFF. The CDR3 DNA reads TGTGCCAGCCAGTCGACACAGGCGAACACTGAAGCTTTCTTT.

The gene calls are TRBV5-1 and TRBJ2-5; D might be TRBD1 (5 bases). CDR1 and CDR2 (germline): SGHRS, YFSETQ. V was cut by 0 bases and J by 5 bases, with 20 bases left in between. The CDR3 loop spans 17 amino acids. CDR3: CASSLGQGAISSETQYF. CDR3 DNA sequence: TGCGCCAGCAGCTTGGGTCAGGGTGCGATATCCTCGGAGACCCAGTACTTC.

This chain joins TRBV5-7 and TRBJ2-7; D uncertain. TRBV5-7 has ORF status, its function being uncertain. This CDR3 contains 15 residues. The V end lost 4 bases, the J end lost 6 bases, and 20 bases lay between the germline ends. In DNA, the CDR3 is TGTGCCAGCAGCCCTCTAACCCACGACAACTTCGAGCAGTACTTC. The encoded protein is CASSPLTHDNFEQYF.

This clonotype was detected only a few times. This rearrangement joins TRBV20-1 to TRBJ2-1; unclear D gene. The CDR3 covers 10 residues. Trimming removed 3 bases from V and 10 bases from J, with 7 bases in between. From germline, CDR1 is DFQATT and CDR2 SNEGSKA (reference sequence). The CDR3 protein is CSASTTEQFF. Written as DNA, the CDR3 is TGCAGTGCTAGTACCACGGAGCAGTTCTTC.

This chain joins TRBV9 and TRBJ2-1; 15 positions match TRBD2. Germline V gene lookup returns CDR1 SGDLS and CDR2 YYNGEE. The CDR3 totals 16 residues. Trimming at V came to 4 bases and at J to 10 bases, leaving 9 bases not matched to a gene. As DNA, the CDR3 is TGTGCCAGCAGCCCTGGACTAGCGGGAGGGCAGGGCGAGCAGTTCTTC. Translated, it gives CASSPGLAGGQGEQFF.

The genes are TRBV20-1 and TRBJ1-1, with unresolved D. CDR3 length: 13 residues. V lost 3 bases to trimming and J lost 3 bases, with 11 bases between them. In germline, CDR1 is DFQATT, CDR2 SNEGSKA (reference sequence). CDR3 coding DNA: TGCAGTGCTAGGCGCGACACCCACACTGAAGCTTTCTTT. It translates to CSARRDTHTEAFF.

J is TRBJ1-6 and V is TRBV12-3 or TRBV12-4; possible D gene TRBD1, 6 bases. V shed 1 base and J shed 3 bases, with 10 bases lying between them. CDR3 length: 16 amino acids. The CDR3 spells CASSLGGQIYNSPLHF. CDR3 nucleotides: TGTGCCAGCAGTTTAGGAGGACAGATCTATAATTCACCCCTCCACTTT.

This clonotype was detected a few times. The V and J genes are TRBV20-1 and TRBJ2-5; TRBD1 is a possible D gene (7 bases). V lost 5 bases and J 0 bases, leaving 16 bases between the germline ends. Germline V gives CDR1 DFQATT, CDR2 SNEGSKA (reference sequence). The CDR3 is 15 residues long. CDR3 DNA sequence: TGCAGTGCTCCCAGGGGGGCCGGGAACCAAGAGACCCAGTACTTC. Its protein product is CSAPRGAGNQETQYF.

The V call is TRBV24-1, the J call TRBJ2-1; 11 positions agree with TRBD2. Germline-derived CDR1 and CDR2 are KGHDR and SFDVKD. V gave up 5 bases and J gave up 9 bases; unmatched junction bases: 5. This CDR3 contains 14 residues. The chain's CDR3 is CATSAGLAGSEQFF. The CDR3 DNA reads TGTGCCACCAGTGCAGGACTAGCGGGTAGTGAGCAGTTCTTC.

This clonotype was recorded a few times. The chain joins TRBV7-2 to TRBJ2-1; D unclear. Germline V lookup: CDR1 SGHTA, CDR2 FQGNSA. The CDR3 runs 16 residues. With 5 bases removed from V and 4 bases from J, the gap between germline ends came to 18 bases. CDR3 bases: TGTGCCAGCAGCCCGTTCTTTGCGGAAGATTACAATGAGCAGTTCTTC. Translated, it gives CASSPFFAEDYNEQFF.

This clonotype was seen a few times. The chain couples TRBV27 to TRBJ2-7; TRBD1 matches 10 bases. Germline lookup yields CDR1 MNHEY and CDR2 SMNVEV (reference sequence). The J segment lost 3 bases and the V segment lost 3 bases, leaving 5 bases of the junction unmatched. CDR3 length: 15 residues. The CDR3 sequence: CASSFGTGEDYEQYF. The CDR3 DNA follows: TGTGCCAGCAGTTTCGGGACAGGGGAGGACTACGAGCAGTACTTC.

There are a few counts of this clonotype. V gene TRBV20-1 combines with J gene TRBJ2-7; D unresolved. Germline values: CDR1 DFQATT, CDR2 SNEGSKA (reference sequence). V was pared by 6 bases and J by 1 base, with 16 bases between. There are 14 residues in the CDR3. CDR3 amino acids: CSASLPPTSYEQYF. For the CDR3, the DNA is TGCAGTGCCTCCCTTCCACCAACTTCCTACGAGCAGTACTTC.

V gene TRBV20-1 combines with J gene TRBJ1-5, with TRBD1 identical over 7 bases. Germline assignment: CDR1 DFQATT and CDR2 SNEGSKA (reference sequence). With V trimmed by 3 bases and J by 4 bases, 9 bases remained unmatched. The CDR3 sequence is 15 residues long. The CDR3 region is CSASPPGQRNQPQHF. The CDR3, as DNA: TGCAGTGCTAGCCCCCCGGGACAGCGAAATCAGCCCCAGCATTTT.

The chain uses TRBV5-6 and TRBJ2-5, with 8 bases that match TRBD1. The CDR3 has 15 amino acids. Germline assignment: CDR1 SGHDT and CDR2 YYEEEE. V gave up 1 base and J gave up 5 bases; unmatched junction bases: 7. The CDR3 is CASSLLGQALETQYF. The CDR3 DNA is TGTGCCAGCAGCTTGCTGGGACAGGCATTGGAGACCCAGTACTTC.

This clonotype was seen a handful of times. The chain employs TRBV29-1 and TRBJ2-1; D gene uncertain. CDR3 length: 16 amino acids. V dropped 5 bases and J dropped 0 bases, with 17 bases sitting between them. Germline CDR1 is SQVTM and CDR2 is ANQGSEA. The CDR3 coding sequence is TGCAGCGTTAGACTCGGAATATCAGCCTCCTACAATGAGCAGTTCTTC. It encodes CSVRLGISASYNEQFF.

The rearrangement joins TRBV6-1 to TRBJ2-2, with 10 positions matching TRBD2. With 9 bases clipped from V and 2 bases from J, the junction kept 15 bases outside the gene matches. The CDR3 has 18 amino acids. Germline V gives CDR1 MNHNS, CDR2 SASEGT. The chain's CDR3 is CASSLEPGLAVNTGELFF. The CDR3 DNA reads as TGTGCCAGTTCCCTCGAACCCGGACTAGCGGTTAACACCGGGGAGCTGTTTTTT.

This clonotype was seen only a few times. For the CDR3, the DNA is TGCAGTGCTAGAGATGGGACGGGGAGAGGAGGCGAGCAGTACTTC. It is translated as CSARDGTGRGGEQYF. V usage is TRBV20-1 and J usage is TRBJ2-7; D assignment may be TRBD1 or TRBD2 (5 bases each). Looked up from germline, CDR1 is DFQATT and CDR2 is SNEGSKA (reference sequence). The CDR3 covers 15 residues. With 0 bases removed from V and 6 bases from J, the gap between germline ends came to 18 bases.

The CDR3: CASSPSDRGGEQFF. CDR3 DNA: TGTGCCAGCAGCCCGTCGGACAGGGGGGGTGAGCAGTTCTTC. The chain carries TRBV7-2 and TRBJ2-1; 10 bases fit TRBD1. The CDR3 contains 14 residues. Germline V gives CDR1 SGHTA, CDR2 FQGNSA. V lost 5 bases, J lost 9 bases, and 7 bases stayed unmatched.

This clonotype was counted a few times. The chain joins TRBV6-1 to TRBJ2-7; either TRBD1 or TRBD2 may fit D (5 bases each). Trimming took off 5 bases at V and 1 base at J, with 21 bases between the two ends. The CDR3 runs to 17 residues. Germline CDR1 MNHNS, CDR2 SASEGT. The CDR3 loop is CASSTYRDPWKSYEQYF. In DNA form, the CDR3 reads TGTGCCAGCAGTACCTACCGGGACCCCTGGAAATCCTACGAGCAGTACTTC.

This clonotype was recorded a few times. V gene TRBV9 combines with J gene TRBJ2-3; tentatively, D is TRBD1 or TRBD2 (5 bases each). Germline CDR1 is SGDLS and CDR2 is YYNGEE. The V end was cut by 4 bases, the J end by 3 bases, with 15 bases between. The CDR3 covers 15 residues. The CDR3 protein is CASSPSPGRTDTQYF. CDR3 DNA sequence: TGTGCCAGCAGCCCTTCTCCGGGGCGGACAGATACGCAGTATTTT.

The CDR3 region is CSAYKQGSNTGELFF. In DNA form, the CDR3 reads TGCAGTGCTTATAAACAGGGTAGTAACACCGGGGAGCTGTTTTTT. The rearrangement joins TRBV20-1 to TRBJ2-2, with a possible D match to TRBD1 (6 bases). The CDR3 covers 15 residues. Germline V gene sequence: CDR1 DFQATT, CDR2 SNEGSKA (reference sequence). Trimming took off 5 bases at V and 2 bases at J, with 15 bases between the two ends.